The clone carrying this T cell receptor (beta chain) was recorded many times. The length of the CDR3 is 15 residues. V shed 5 bases and J shed 0 bases, with 13 bases lying between them. CDR1 and CDR2 (germline): SGHVS, FQNEAQ. Molecular barcoding with unique molecular identifiers was used for the TCRbeta library. TCRdb fed the PCR reads into MiXCR, producing one record per CDR3 protein. The table lists around 200,000 distinct CDR3 sequences, 6.5% to 7.5% of them singletons. The data belong to a study of T-cell reconstitution after alpha-beta-depleted transplantation in children. Sequencing was performed on PBMCs from the stem cell graft donor, taken from the stem cell graft. This chain links TRBV7-8 with TRBJ1-1, with a tentative D call TRBD1 (6 bases). The TCR originated in a human donor who donated a stem cell graft to a child with Wiskott-Aldrich syndrome. In DNA, the CDR3 is TGTGCCAGCAGCACTCCTACAGGGATGAACACTGAAGCTTTCTTT. It is translated as CASSTPTGMNTEAFF.